These 17 T cell receptor beta chains were sequenced from one sample in a study of T cell clones after liver transplantation. TCRdb's copy holds only in-frame clones and misses some; the assay was immunoSEQ multiplex PCR. The top ten clones hold roughly 2.8% of a sample with about 99,000 clones, around four fifths of them seen once. The sequences come from CD4+ T cells from blood, collected around 44 months after liver transplant. The receptor source for this set is a human patient who received a liver transplant. Some T cells may arise from the graft donor.

The chain carries TRBV4-1 and TRBJ1-6; D gene uncertain. The CDR3 contains 17 residues. Germline CDR1 and CDR2: MGHRA and YSYEKL. V lost 0 bases and J 2 bases, leaving 11 bases between the germline ends. The CDR3 is CASSQDKGGTYNSPLHF. DNA of the CDR3: TGCGCCAGCAGCCAAGATAAAGGAGGGACCTATAATTCACCCCTCCACTTT.

For the CDR3, the DNA is TGTGCCAGCAGCCCCCAGGATACGCAGTATTTT. Protein product: CASSPQDTQYF. The rearrangement uses TRBV7-2 and TRBJ2-3, with D unclear. CDR1 and CDR2 (germline): SGHTA, FQGNSA. Trimming removed 5 bases from V and 6 bases from J, with 6 bases in between. The CDR3 totals 11 residues.

The chain employs TRBV18 and TRBJ2-6; 8 nucleotides line up with TRBD1. V lost 5 bases, J lost 0 bases, and 9 bases stayed unmatched. The V gene's germline CDR1 is KGHSH and CDR2 LQKENI. This CDR3 has 18 amino acids. CDR3 coding DNA: TGTGCCAGCTCATCATCCAGGGGGCTAAGCTCTGGGGCCAACGTCCTGACTTTC. It specifies CASSSSRGLSSGANVLTF.

This clone appeared once. As DNA, the CDR3 is TGTGCCAGCAGTTTTGTCAGCGAGTCGGACGCTTTCTTT. Amino acid sequence: CASSFVSESDAFF. V gene TRBV27 combines with J gene TRBJ1-1; D is ambiguous. Germline-derived CDR1 and CDR2 are MNHEY and SMNVEV (reference sequence). The CDR3 consists of 13 residues. The V end lost 3 bases, the J end lost 11 bases, and 16 bases lay between the germline ends.

V gene TRBV28 combines with J gene TRBJ2-2; weak D call: TRBD2 (6 bases). With 8 bases removed from V and 4 bases from J, the gap between germline ends came to 20 bases. CDR1 is MDHEN and CDR2 is SYDVKM in the germline V gene. This CDR3 is 16 amino acids long. CDR3 bases: TGTGCCAGCGGGTTAACTCTCGGGAGAGGCACCGGGGAGCTGTTTTTT. The encoded protein is CASGLTLGRGTGELFF.

The genes are TRBV9 and TRBJ2-3, with D maybe TRBD2 (10 bases). Germline V lookup: CDR1 SGDLS, CDR2 YYNGEE. The CDR3 totals 18 residues. With 4 bases removed from V and 3 bases from J, the gap between germline ends came to 24 bases. This CDR3 reads CASSTGTGRSGRTDTQYF. The CDR3 DNA sequence: TGTGCCAGCAGCACGGGGACAGGGCGTAGCGGGAGGACAGATACGCAGTATTTT.

This chain uses TRBV6-4 with TRBJ1-2; perhaps TRBD1 as D (5 bases). The CDR3 consists of 14 residues. Germline loops: CDR1 MRHNA, CDR2 SNTAGT. V lost 2 bases, J lost 7 bases, and 14 bases lay in between. The CDR3 spells CASSDNGGVGGYTF. The CDR3 DNA reads as TGTGCCAGCAGTGACAACGGAGGGGTTGGTGGCTACACCTTC.

The genes are TRBV5-1 and TRBJ2-7; 7 bases align to TRBD1. Germline lookup yields CDR1 SGHRS and CDR2 YFSETQ. The CDR3 covers 16 residues. V dropped 4 bases and J dropped 2; count of bases not matched to a gene: 12. The DNA for the CDR3 is TGCGCCAGCAGCACGGTATGGGACAGAGTCACCTACGAGCAGTACTTC. The encoded protein is CASSTVWDRVTYEQYF.

This sequence joins TRBV5-1 and TRBJ2-3, with D perhaps matching TRBD1 or TRBD2 (5 bases each). The CDR3 loop spans 15 amino acids. V was trimmed by 0 bases and J by 2 bases, leaving 10 bases between them. CDR1 is SGHRS, CDR2 YFSETQ, per germline. The CDR3 DNA follows: TGCGCCAGCAGCTTGGATGGGACCCCCACAGATACGCAGTATTTT. Its translation is CASSLDGTPTDTQYF.

This clone has only a few counts. The chain couples TRBV29-1 to TRBJ1-1; 7 nucleotides agree with TRBD1. The CDR3 is 13 residues long. Germline V gene lookup returns CDR1 SQVTM and CDR2 ANQGSEA. V trimming: 5 bases; J trimming: 6 bases; junction bases outside the gene matches: 9. The chain's CDR3 is CSVSDRVLSEAFF. In DNA form, the CDR3 reads TGCAGCGTTTCCGACAGGGTCTTATCTGAAGCTTTCTTT.

The rearrangement uses TRBV29-1 and TRBJ1-3, with 7 bases aligning to TRBD1. Germline trimming cut 6 bases from V and 4 bases from J; bases unmatched to any gene: 3. The CDR3 loop spans 12 amino acids. The V gene's germline CDR1 is SQVTM and CDR2 ANQGSEA. The CDR3 nucleotides read TGCAGCGTCGCGGGACAGGGAAACACCATATATTTT. It yields the protein CSVAGQGNTIYF.

The chain uses TRBV2 and TRBJ2-7; the D gene could be TRBD1 or TRBD2 (5 bases each). Germline assignment: CDR1 SNHLY and CDR2 FYNNEI. This CDR3 has 15 residues. V was pared by 3 bases and J by 2 bases, with 14 bases between. The CDR3 nucleotides are TGTGCCAGCAGTGATCGGGGCAGGAAAGCCTACGAGCAGTACTTC. This sequence encodes CASSDRGRKAYEQYF.

This sequence joins TRBV10-2 and TRBJ2-7; D is uncertain. CDR1 is WSHSY, CDR2 SAAADI, per germline. The CDR3 has 14 residues. Between the trimmed V and J ends, which lost 5 bases and 0 bases, there was a span of 11 bases. CDR3: CASSPPGSSYEQYF. CDR3 nucleotides: TGCGCCAGCAGTCCGCCGGGTAGCTCCTACGAGCAGTACTTC.

This clone came up once. V usage is TRBV6-1 and J usage is TRBJ2-1; 7 nucleotides line up with TRBD2. With 8 bases clipped from V and 2 bases from J, the junction kept 3 bases outside the gene matches. The germline gives CDR1 MNHNS, CDR2 SASEGT. The CDR3 loop spans 13 amino acids. The CDR3 region has the DNA TGTGCCAGCTGGGGAGGGACCTACAATGAGCAGTTCTTC. Amino acid sequence: CASWGGTYNEQFF.

This clone was counted once. The genes are TRBV7-3 and TRBJ2-2, with unresolved D. The CDR3 is 12 residues long. Germline CDR1 is SGHTA and CDR2 is FQGTGA. V was trimmed by 4 bases and J by 5 bases, leaving 5 bases between them. The CDR3 loop is CASSYQTGELFF. CDR3 nucleotides: TGTGCCAGCAGCTACCAGACCGGGGAGCTGTTTTTT.

This chain joins TRBV18 and TRBJ1-1; no reliable D call. The CDR3 totals 11 residues. Germline assignment: CDR1 KGHSH and CDR2 LQKENI. Trimming took 2 bases from V and 5 from J, leaving 3 bases between them. The CDR3 sequence is CASSPGTEAFF. CDR3 in DNA: TGTGCCAGCTCACCAGGGACTGAAGCTTTCTTT.

V usage is TRBV9 and J usage is TRBJ1-1; tentatively, D is TRBD1 (6 bases). The V end was cut by 4 bases, the J end by 4 bases, with 17 bases between. Looked up from germline, CDR1 is SGDLS and CDR2 is YYNGEE. This CDR3 comprises 15 residues. The DNA of the CDR3 is TGTGCCAGCAGCTCACAGGGAGTGGGAGGCACTGAAGCTTTCTTT. This codes for CASSSQGVGGTEAFF.